This entry lists 13 T cell receptor beta chains sequenced from one sample in a study of blood T cell repertoires in COVID-19. Some clones are missing from TCRdb's copy, which holds only in-frame ones; the method was immunoSEQ multiplex PCR. The sample records 100,000 to 150,000 clones, roughly 79% being singletons. Sequencing was performed on peripheral blood. These receptors were taken from a woman in her sixties with active or convalescent COVID-19.

V is TRBV5-6 and J is TRBJ1-5, with 10 bases aligning to TRBD1. In germline, CDR1 is SGHDT, CDR2 YYEEEE. The V segment lost 5 bases and the J segment 7 bases; nucleotides outside the gene matches: 6. CDR3 size: 14 residues. CDR3 DNA: TGTGCCAGCAGTTACTTGACAGGGGGCCAGCCCCAGCATTTT. Protein sequence: CASSYLTGGQPQHF.

The chain recombines TRBV10-3 with TRBJ2-1, with a tentative D call TRBD2 (6 bases). This CDR3 has 14 residues. The V gene lost 5 bases and the J gene lost 8 bases, with 16 bases spanning the gap. Germline V gene data show CDR1 as ENHRY and CDR2 as SYGVKD. In nucleotides, the CDR3 is TGTGCCATCAGTCTAAGGGGAGGTCTGGATGAGCAGTTCTTC. Its protein is CAISLRGGLDEQFF.

DNA of the CDR3: TGTGCCAGCAGTTTCAGGGACAGTTACGCAGATACGCAGTATTTT. Its translation is CASSFRDSYADTQYF. The chain has TRBV27 and TRBJ2-3; TRBD1 aligns across 7 bases. V lost 3 bases to trimming and J lost 4 bases; unmatched junction nucleotides: 7. The germline V gene encodes CDR1 MNHEY and CDR2 SMNVEV (reference sequence). The CDR3 spans 15 residues.

J is TRBJ1-1 and V is TRBV20-1; D gene unclear. The CDR3 spans 11 residues. The germline CDR1 and CDR2 sequences are DFQATT and SNEGSKA (reference sequence). CDR3 sequence: CSAVLVTEAFF. The CDR3 bases are TGCAGCGCCGTATTAGTCACTGAAGCTTTCTTT.

This clone has only a few counts. The V call is TRBV5-4, the J call TRBJ1-4, with TRBD1 matching 10 bases. The junction had 3 bases not matched to a gene; V was cut back by 5 bases and J by 8 bases. The germline CDR1 and CDR2 sequences are SGHNT and YYREEE (reference sequence). This CDR3 region has 13 residues. CDR3 region: CASRDRGGEKLFF. CDR3 DNA sequence: TGTGCCAGCAGGGACAGGGGGGGAGAAAAACTGTTTTTT.

This clone has just one count. V and J are TRBV4-1 and TRBJ1-1; unclear D gene. The V end was cut by 0 bases, the J end by 8 bases, with 16 bases between. The CDR3 runs 15 residues. Germline CDR1 is MGHRA and CDR2 is YSYEKL. CDR3 region: CASSQDYLRFSEAFF. CDR3 nucleotides: TGCGCCAGCAGCCAAGATTACTTAAGATTTTCGGAAGCTTTCTTT.

V usage is TRBV27 and J usage is TRBJ1-5; D gene unclear. Germline V lookup: CDR1 MNHEY, CDR2 SMNVEV (reference sequence). There are 13 residues in the CDR3. V was cut by 4 bases and J by 5 bases, with 9 bases left in between. For the CDR3, the DNA is TGTGCCAGCAGTTACGAGGGTTATCAGCCCCAGCATTTT. This encodes CASSYEGYQPQHF.

This clone was picked up one time. The J gene is TRBJ2-7, the V gene TRBV19, with D unresolved. CDR3 length: 14 residues. Between the trimmed V and J ends, which lost 8 bases and 4 bases, there was a span of 18 bases. Germline V lookup: CDR1 LNHDA, CDR2 SQIVND (reference sequence). The CDR3 bases are TGTGCCAGTCACAGCCCGCTAAATTTATACGAGCAGTACGTC. Translating gives CASHSPLNLYEQYV.

The gene calls are TRBV7-3 and TRBJ2-1; tentative D call: TRBD2 (5 bases). The germline V and J ends were trimmed by 1 base and 10 bases, with 17 bases remaining between them. This CDR3 is 15 amino acids long. From germline, CDR1 is SGHTA and CDR2 FQGTGA. The CDR3 nucleotides are TGTGCCAGCAGCTTAAAGGGTGGACTCGACGGGGAGCAGTTCTTC. Its translation: CASSLKGGLDGEQFF.

This clone was counted once. This chain uses TRBV19 with TRBJ1-1; 10 bases are a match to TRBD1. Trimming cost V 6 bases and J 5 bases; bases outside gene matches: 12. Germline CDR1 and CDR2: LNHDA and SQIVND (reference sequence). The CDR3 is made up of 16 amino acids. In DNA, the CDR3 is TGTGCCAGTAGCCGGACAGGGGGATCGGTTGGAACTGAAGCTTTCTTT. Translating gives CASSRTGGSVGTEAFF.

The chain couples TRBV19 to TRBJ2-1, with 10 bases aligning to TRBD1. The CDR3 extends over 13 amino acids. The germline gives CDR1 LNHDA, CDR2 SQIVND (reference sequence). Trimming took 6 bases from V and 8 from J; bases not matched to a gene: 4. CDR3 sequence (DNA): TGTGCCAGTAGAGGGACAGGGGTGCATGAGCAGTTCTTC. Translating gives CASRGTGVHEQFF.

The CDR3 DNA follows: TGTGCCAGCAGCAAAACTAGCGGGAGCACGAATGAGCAGTTCTTC. Protein: CASSKTSGSTNEQFF. The chain couples TRBV5-4 to TRBJ2-1; 11 bases map to TRBD2. This CDR3 has 15 amino acids. V lost 4 bases and J lost 7; bases outside the gene matches: 7. Germline CDR1 reads SGHNT; CDR2 reads YYREEE (reference sequence). Together with reference TRBV5-4 and TRBJ2-1, the CDR3 gives the full variable domain: ETGVTQSPTHLIKTRGQQVTLRCSSQSGHNTVSWYQQALGQGPQFIFQYYREEENGRGNFPPRFSGLQFPNYSSELNVNALELDDSALYLCASSKTSGSTNEQFFGPGTRLTVL.

The chain links TRBV2 to TRBJ1-1; the D is unclear. The CDR3 is 14 amino acids. Germline assignment: CDR1 SNHLY and CDR2 FYNNEI. Between the trimmed V and J ends, which lost 2 bases and 5 bases, there was a span of 12 bases. For the CDR3, the DNA is TGTGCCAGCAGTGAACGGACTGGGTCAACTGAAGCTTTCTTT. This sequence encodes CASSERTGSTEAFF. Drawing the rest from reference TRBV2 and TRBJ1-1, the complete variable domain is EPEVTQTPSHQVTQMGQEVILRCVPISNHLYFYWYRQILGQKVEFLVSFYNNEISEKSEIFDDQFSVERPDGSNFTLKIRSTKLEDSAMYFCASSERTGSTEAFFGQGTRLTVV.